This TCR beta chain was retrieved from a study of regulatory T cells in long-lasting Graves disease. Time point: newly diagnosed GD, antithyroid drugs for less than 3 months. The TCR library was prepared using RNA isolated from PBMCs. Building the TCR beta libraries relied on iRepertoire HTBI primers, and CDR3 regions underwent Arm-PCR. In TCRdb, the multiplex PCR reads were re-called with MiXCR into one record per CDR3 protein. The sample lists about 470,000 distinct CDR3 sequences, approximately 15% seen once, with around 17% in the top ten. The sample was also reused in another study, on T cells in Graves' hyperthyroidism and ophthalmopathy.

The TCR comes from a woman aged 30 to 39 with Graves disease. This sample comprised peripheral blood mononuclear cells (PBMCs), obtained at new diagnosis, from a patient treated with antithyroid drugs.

The CDR3 nucleotides are TGCAGTGCTAGCCTAGCGGGAGGGCAAGATACGCAGTATTTT. Protein sequence: CSASLAGGQDTQYF. V and J are TRBV20-1 and TRBJ2-3, with 12 bases aligning to TRBD2. The CDR3 length is 14 residues. Germline trimming cut 3 bases from V and 5 bases from J; bases unmatched to any gene: 3. Germline V gene lookup returns CDR1 DFQATT and CDR2 SNEGSKA (reference sequence).